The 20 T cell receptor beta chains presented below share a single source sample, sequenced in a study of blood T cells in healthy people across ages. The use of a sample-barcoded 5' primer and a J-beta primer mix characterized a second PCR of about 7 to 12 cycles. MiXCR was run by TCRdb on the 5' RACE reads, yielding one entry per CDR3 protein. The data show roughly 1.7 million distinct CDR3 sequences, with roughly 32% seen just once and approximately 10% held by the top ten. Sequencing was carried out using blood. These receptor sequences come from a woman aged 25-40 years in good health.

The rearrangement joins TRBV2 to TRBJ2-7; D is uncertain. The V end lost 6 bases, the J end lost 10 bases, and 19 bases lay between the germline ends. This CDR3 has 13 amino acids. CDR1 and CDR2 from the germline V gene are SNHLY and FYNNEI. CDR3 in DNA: TGTGCCAGCAGCCAGTCAGAACGAGGTAGTCAGTACTTC. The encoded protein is CASSQSERGSQYF.

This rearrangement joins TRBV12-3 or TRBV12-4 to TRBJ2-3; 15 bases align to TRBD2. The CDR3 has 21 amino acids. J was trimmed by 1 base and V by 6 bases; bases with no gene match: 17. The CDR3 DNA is TGTGCCAGCAGCCAGGATATACGGACTAGCGGGGGGGCGACGGGCACAGATACGCAGTATTTT. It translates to CASSQDIRTSGGATGTDTQYF.

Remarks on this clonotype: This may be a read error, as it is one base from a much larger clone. CDR3 amino acids: CAGSLGANHYDTQYF. The CDR3 DNA reads TGTGCCGGCAGCTTAGGAGCGAACCACTACGATACGCAGTATTTT. The rearrangement links TRBV7-2 to TRBJ2-3, with D unclear. The CDR3 length is 15 residues. The V gene's germline CDR1 is SGHTA and CDR2 FQGNSA.

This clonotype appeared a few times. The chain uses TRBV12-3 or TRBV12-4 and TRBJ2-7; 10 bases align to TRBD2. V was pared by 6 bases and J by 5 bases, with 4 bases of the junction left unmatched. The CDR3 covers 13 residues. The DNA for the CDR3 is TGTGCCAGCAGGGGGGGACTAGCGAACGAGCAGTACTTC. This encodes CASRGGLANEQYF.

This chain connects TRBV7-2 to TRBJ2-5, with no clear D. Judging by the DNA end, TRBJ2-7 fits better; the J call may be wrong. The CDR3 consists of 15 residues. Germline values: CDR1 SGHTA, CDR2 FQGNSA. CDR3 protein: CASSPVAGGLYEQYF. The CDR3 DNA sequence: TGTGCCAGCAGCCCCGTGGCAGGCGGCTTATACGAGCAGTACTTC.

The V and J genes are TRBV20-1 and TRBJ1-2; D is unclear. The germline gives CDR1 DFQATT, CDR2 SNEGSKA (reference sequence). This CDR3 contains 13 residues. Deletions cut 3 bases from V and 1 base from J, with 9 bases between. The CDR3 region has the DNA TGCAGTGCTAGCTCAGAGATTAACTATGGCTACACCTTC. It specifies CSASSEINYGYTF.

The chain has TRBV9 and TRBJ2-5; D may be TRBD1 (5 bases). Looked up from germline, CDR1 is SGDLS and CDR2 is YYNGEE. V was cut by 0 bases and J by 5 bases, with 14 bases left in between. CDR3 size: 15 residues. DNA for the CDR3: TGTGCCAGCAGCGTAGGGCAGGGTGTGGGGGAGACCCAGTACTTC. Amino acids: CASSVGQGVGETQYF.

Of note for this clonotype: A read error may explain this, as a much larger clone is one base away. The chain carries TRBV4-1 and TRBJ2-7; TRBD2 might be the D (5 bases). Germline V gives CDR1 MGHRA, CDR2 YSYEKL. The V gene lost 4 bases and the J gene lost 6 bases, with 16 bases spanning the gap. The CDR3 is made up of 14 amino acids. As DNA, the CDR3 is TGCGCCAGCAGCCGAGACTACACCTTGGGCGAGCAGTACTTC. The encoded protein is CASSRDYTLGEQYF.

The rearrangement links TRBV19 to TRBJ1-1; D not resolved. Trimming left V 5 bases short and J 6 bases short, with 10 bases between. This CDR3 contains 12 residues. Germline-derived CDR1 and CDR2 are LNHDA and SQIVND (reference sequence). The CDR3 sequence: CASSPRWAEAFF. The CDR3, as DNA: TGTGCCAGTAGTCCGAGGTGGGCTGAAGCTTTCTTT.

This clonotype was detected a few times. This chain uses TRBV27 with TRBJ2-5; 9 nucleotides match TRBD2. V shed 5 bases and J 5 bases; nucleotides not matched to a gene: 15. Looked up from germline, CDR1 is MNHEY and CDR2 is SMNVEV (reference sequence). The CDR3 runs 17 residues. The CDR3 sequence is CASSPLSLSGRGETQYF. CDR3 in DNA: TGTGCCAGCAGTCCCCTTTCTCTTAGCGGGAGAGGCGAGACCCAGTACTTC.

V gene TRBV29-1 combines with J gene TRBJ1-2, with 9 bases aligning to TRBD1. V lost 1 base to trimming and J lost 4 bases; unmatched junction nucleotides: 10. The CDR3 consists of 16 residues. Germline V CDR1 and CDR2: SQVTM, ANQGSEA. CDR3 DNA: TGCAGCGTTGAAGCTACCCCCGGGACAGGGTCCTATGGCTACACCTTC. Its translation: CSVEATPGTGSYGYTF.

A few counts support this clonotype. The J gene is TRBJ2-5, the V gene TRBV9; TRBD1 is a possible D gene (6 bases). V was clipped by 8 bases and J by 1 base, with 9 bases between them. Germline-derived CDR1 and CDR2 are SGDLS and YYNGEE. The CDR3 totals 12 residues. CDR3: CASQGLQETQYF. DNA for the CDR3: TGTGCCAGTCAGGGGCTCCAAGAGACCCAGTACTTC.

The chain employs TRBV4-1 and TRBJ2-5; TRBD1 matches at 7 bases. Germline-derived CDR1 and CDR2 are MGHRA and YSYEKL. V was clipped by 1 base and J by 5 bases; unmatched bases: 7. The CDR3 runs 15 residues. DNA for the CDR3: TGCGCCAGCAGCCAAGGAATTGGACAGGCTGAGACCCAGTACTTC. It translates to CASSQGIGQAETQYF.

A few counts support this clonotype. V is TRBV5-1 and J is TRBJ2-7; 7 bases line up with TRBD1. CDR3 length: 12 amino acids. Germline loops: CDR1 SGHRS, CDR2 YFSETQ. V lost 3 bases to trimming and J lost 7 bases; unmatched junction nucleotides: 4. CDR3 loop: CASSSTGEEQYF. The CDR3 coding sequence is TGCGCCAGCAGCTCCACAGGGGAGGAGCAGTACTTC. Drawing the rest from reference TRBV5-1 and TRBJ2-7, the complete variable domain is KAGVTQTPRYLIKTRGQQVTLSCSPISGHRSVSWYQQTPGQGLQFLFEYFSETQRNKGNFPGRFSGRQFSNSRSEMNVSTLELGDSALYLCASSSTGEEQYFGPGTRLTVT.

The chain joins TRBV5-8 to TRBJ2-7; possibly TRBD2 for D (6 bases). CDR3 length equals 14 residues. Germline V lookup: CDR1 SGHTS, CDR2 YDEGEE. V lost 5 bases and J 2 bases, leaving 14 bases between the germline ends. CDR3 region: CASRGRLKTYEQYF. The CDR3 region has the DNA TGTGCCAGCAGGGGGAGGCTGAAGACCTACGAGCAGTACTTC.

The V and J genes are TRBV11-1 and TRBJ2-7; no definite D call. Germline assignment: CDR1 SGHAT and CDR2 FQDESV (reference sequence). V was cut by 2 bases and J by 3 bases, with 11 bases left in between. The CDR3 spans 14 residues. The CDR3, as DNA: TGTGCCAGCAGCTTAACCAGGAACCTCTACGAGCAGTACTTC. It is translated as CASSLTRNLYEQYF.

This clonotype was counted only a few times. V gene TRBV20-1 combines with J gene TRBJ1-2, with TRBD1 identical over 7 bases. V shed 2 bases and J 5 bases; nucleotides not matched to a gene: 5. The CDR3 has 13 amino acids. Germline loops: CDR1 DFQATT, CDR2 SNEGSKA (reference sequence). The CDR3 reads CSARQGGMYGYTF. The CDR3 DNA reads TGCAGTGCTAGACAGGGGGGGATGTATGGCTACACCTTC.

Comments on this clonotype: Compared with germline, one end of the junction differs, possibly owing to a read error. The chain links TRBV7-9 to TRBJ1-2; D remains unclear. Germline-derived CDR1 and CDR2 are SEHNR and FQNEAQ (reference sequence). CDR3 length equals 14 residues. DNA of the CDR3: TGTGCCGGCAGCTCCTCCTGGAGGTTCTATGGCTACACCTTC. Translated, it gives CAGSSSWRFYGYTF.

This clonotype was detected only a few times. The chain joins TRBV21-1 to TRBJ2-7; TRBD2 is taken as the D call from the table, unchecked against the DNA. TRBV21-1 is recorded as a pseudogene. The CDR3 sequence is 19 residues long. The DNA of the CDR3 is TGTGCCAGCAGCAAAGTATCGGCAGGTCCGGGACTAGCGGCCTACGAGCAGTACTTC. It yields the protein CASSKVSAGPGLAAYEQYF.

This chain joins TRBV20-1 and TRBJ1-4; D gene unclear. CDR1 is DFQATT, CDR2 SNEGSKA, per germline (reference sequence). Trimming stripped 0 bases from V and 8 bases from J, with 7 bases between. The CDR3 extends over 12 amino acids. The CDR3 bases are TGCAGTGCTAGAGATGGGTGGGAAAAACTGTTTTTT. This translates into CSARDGWEKLFF.